This note documents a single T cell receptor beta chain sequence. The data were taken from a study of regulatory T cells in long-lasting Graves disease. To make TCR beta libraries, researchers used iRepertoire HTBI primers and Arm-PCR of CDR3 regions. MiXCR was run by TCRdb on the multiplex PCR reads, yielding one entry per CDR3 protein. The data contain about 400,000 distinct CDR3 sequences, roughly 15% of them singletons. Time point meaning: newly diagnosed GD, antithyroid drugs for less than 3 months. Following extraction of RNA from PBMCs, that RNA was used to make the TCR library. The sample was also linked to a second study, of T cells in Graves' hyperthyroidism and ophthalmopathy.

This specimen consisted of peripheral blood mononuclear cells (PBMCs), obtained at new diagnosis, from a patient treated with antithyroid drugs. The receptor was isolated from a woman younger than 30 with Graves disease.

The CDR3 spells CASSAQVYETQYF. The CDR3 DNA reads as TGTGCCAGCAGTGCACAGGTTTATGAGACCCAGTACTTC. V and J are TRBV6-1 and TRBJ2-5; the D gene is possibly TRBD1 (5 bases). The CDR3 has 13 amino acids. Germline CDR1 reads MNHNS; CDR2 reads SASEGT. V was pared by 4 bases and J by 5 bases, with 11 bases between.